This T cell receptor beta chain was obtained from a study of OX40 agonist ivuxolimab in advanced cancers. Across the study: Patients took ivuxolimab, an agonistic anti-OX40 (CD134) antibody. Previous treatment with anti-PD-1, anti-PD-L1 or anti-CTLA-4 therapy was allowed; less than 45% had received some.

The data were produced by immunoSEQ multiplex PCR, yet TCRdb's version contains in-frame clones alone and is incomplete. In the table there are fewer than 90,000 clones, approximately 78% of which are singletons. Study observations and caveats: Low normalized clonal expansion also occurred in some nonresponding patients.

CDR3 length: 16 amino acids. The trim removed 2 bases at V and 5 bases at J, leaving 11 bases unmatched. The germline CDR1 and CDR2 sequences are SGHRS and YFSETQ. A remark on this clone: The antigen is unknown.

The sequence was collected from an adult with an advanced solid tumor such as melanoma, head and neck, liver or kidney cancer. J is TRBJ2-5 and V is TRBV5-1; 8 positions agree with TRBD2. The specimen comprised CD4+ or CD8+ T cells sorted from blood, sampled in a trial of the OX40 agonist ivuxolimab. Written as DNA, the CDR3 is TGCGCCAGCAGCTTTGGGTCGGGGGGGCCCCGGGAGACCCAGTACTTC. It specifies CASSFGSGGPRETQYF.